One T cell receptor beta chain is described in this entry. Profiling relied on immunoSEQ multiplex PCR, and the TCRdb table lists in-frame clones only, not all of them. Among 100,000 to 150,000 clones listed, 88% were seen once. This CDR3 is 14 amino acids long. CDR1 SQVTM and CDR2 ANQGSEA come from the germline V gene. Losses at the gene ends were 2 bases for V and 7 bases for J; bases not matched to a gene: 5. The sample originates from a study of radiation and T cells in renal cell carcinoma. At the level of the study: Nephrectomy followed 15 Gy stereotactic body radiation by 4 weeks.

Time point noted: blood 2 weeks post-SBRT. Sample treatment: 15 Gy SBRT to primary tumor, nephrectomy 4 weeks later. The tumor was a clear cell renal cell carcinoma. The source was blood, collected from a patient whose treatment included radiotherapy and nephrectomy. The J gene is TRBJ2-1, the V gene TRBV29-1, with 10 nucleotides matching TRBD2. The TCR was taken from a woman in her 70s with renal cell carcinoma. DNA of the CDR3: TGCAGCGTTGAAAAAGCGGGGGGGAGAAATGAGCAGTTCTTC. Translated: CSVEKAGGRNEQFF.